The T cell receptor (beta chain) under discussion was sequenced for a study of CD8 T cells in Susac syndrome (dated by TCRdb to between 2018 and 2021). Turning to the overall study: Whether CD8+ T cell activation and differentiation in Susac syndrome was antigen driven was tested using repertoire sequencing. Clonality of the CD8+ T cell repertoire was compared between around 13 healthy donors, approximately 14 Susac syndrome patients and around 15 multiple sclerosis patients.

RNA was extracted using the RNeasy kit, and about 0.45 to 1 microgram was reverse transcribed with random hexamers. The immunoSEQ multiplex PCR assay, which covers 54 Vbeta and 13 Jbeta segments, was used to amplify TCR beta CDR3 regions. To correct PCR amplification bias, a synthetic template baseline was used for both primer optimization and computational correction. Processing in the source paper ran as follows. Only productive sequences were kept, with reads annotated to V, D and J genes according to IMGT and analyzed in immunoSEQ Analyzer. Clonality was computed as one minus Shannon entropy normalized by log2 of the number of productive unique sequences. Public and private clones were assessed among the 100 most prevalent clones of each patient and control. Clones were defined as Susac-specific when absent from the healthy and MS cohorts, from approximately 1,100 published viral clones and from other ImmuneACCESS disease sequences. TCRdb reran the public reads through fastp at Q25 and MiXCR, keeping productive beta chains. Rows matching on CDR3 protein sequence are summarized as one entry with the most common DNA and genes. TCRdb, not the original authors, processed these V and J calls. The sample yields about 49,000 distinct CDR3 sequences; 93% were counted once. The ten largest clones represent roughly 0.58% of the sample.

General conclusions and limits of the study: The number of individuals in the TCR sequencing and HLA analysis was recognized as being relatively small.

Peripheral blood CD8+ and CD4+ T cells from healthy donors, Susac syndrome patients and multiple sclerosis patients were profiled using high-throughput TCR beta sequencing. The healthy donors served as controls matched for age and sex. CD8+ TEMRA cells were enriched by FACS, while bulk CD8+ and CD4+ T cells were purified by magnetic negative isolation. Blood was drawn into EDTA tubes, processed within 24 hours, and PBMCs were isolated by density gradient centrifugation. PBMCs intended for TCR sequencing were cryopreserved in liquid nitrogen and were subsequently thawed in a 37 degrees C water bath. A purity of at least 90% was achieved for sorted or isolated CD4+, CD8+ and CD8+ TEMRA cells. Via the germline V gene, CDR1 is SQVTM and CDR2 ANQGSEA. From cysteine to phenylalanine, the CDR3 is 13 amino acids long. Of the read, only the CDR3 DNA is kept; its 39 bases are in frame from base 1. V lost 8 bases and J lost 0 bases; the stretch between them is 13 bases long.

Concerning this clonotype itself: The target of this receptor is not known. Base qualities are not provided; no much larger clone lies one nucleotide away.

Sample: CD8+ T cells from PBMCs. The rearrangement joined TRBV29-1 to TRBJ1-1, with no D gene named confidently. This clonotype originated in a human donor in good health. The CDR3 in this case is CSIALAVNTEAFF. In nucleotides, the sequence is TGCAGCATTGCCCTGGCAGTGAACACTGAAGCTTTCTTT.